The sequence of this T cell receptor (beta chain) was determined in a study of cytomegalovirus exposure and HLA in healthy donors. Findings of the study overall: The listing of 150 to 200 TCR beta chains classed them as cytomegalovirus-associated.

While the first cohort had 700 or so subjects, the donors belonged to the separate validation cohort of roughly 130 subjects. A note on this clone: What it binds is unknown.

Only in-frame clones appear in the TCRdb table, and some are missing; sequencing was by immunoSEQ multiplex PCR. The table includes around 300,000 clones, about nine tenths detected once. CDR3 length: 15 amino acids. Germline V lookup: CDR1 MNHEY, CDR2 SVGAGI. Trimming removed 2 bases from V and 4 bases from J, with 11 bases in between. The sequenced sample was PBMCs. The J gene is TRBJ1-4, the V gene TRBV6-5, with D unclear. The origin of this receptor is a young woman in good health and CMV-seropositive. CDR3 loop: CASSYDRRDNEKLFF. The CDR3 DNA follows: TGTGCCAGCAGTTACGACCGGAGGGATAATGAAAAACTGTTTTTT.